The sequence of this T cell receptor (beta chain) was determined in a study of T cells after yellow fever vaccination. Study background: With SMART-Seq v4 Ultra Low Input, the fractions containing low cell numbers were prepared. Study conclusions and caveats: In post-booster samples, most primary-vaccination clones reappeared (under 98% CD4, roughly 89% CD8).

Trimming removed 5 bases at V and 1 base at J, with 8 bases between. The CDR3 runs to 13 residues. Germline CDR1 is SGHTA and CDR2 is FQGNSA. MiXCR, applied by TCRdb to the 5' RACE reads, yields one record per CDR3 protein. The profile covers around 610,000 distinct CDR3 sequences, with around an eighth appearing a single time and 11% to 15% taken by the ten largest. Points on this clonotype: Its specificity is unknown.

The sequences come from PBMCs, collected on the day of the yellow fever booster vaccination. The chain recombines TRBV7-2 with TRBJ1-1; D unclear. The receptor was derived from a man aged 25 to 40 who received the YFV17D yellow fever vaccine. The CDR3 DNA follows: TGTGCCAGCAGCCCGAAGGGGAACACTGAAGCTTTCTTT. This gives the protein CASSPKGNTEAFF.